The clone carrying this T cell receptor (beta chain) was detected a few times. Its antigen is still unknown. Researchers reported sorting CD4+ naive, central memory, regulatory and stem cell-like memory cells via CD45RO/CCR7/CD25/CD127/CD95/CD27. V lost 6 bases and J lost 4, with 12 bases in between. This CDR3 has 13 amino acids. CDR1 is MNHEY and CDR2 is SVGAGI in the germline V gene. This record belongs to a study of beta chain features in type 1 diabetes. General observations from the study: TCRB CDR3s from Type 1 diabetes patients were moderately but significantly shorter in all four CD4+ subsets.

All of the isolated RNA was reverse transcribed, so expressed TCRB transcripts were sequenced. Libraries were prepared by immunoSEQ multiplex PCR; TCRdb keeps only in-frame clonotypes and omits some of them. The data hold hundreds of thousands of clones, with roughly a tenth observed a single time. The receptor comes from a man younger than 45 with type 1 diabetes. Sequencing was performed on central memory CD4+ T cells from blood. The chain employs TRBV6-5 and TRBJ1-1; D is uncertain. CDR3 in DNA: TGTGCCAGCAGCCGCAGGATTTCCACTGAAGCTTTCTTT. It yields the protein CASSRRISTEAFF.